The rows below give T cell receptor beta chains drawn from one sample of a study of cytomegalovirus exposure and HLA in healthy donors. The repertoire was sequenced with immunoSEQ multiplex PCR; TCRdb's copy has only in-frame clones and lacks some. The sample carries around 90,000 clones, about 80% recorded once. Specimen: PBMCs. The receptor set was obtained from a human donor in good health. The CDR3 runs from the conserved cysteine through the conserved F or W. Fields, in order: V gene, D gene, CDR3 length, clone size, J gene, CDR3 DNA, CDR3 protein. D genes are given only for firm matches. Only part of the rows carry a size: once, few, many, or a class if the clone is expanded.

v_call: TRBV2
d_call: -
cdr3_length: 15
clone_size: -
j_call: TRBJ2-3
cdr3_nt: TGTGCCAGCAGTGAAGCATCCACTAACACAGATACGCAGTATTTT
cdr3_aa: CASSEASTNTDTQYF

v_call: TRBV27
d_call: TRBD2
cdr3_length: 17
clone_size: -
j_call: TRBJ2-5
cdr3_nt: TGTGCCAGCAGTTTATCGAGGAGCGGGAGACCTCAAGAGACCCAGTACTTC
cdr3_aa: CASSLSRSGRPQETQYF

v_call: TRBV14
d_call: -
cdr3_length: 14
clone_size: -
j_call: TRBJ2-5
cdr3_nt: TGTGCCAGCAGCCTTTGGGACTTATCAGAGACCCAGTACTTC
cdr3_aa: CASSLWDLSETQYF

v_call: TRBV27
d_call: -
cdr3_length: 13
clone_size: -
j_call: TRBJ2-7
cdr3_nt: TGTGCCAGCAGTTTCCTTCCCCCTGACGAGCAGTACTTC
cdr3_aa: CASSFLPPDEQYF

v_call: TRBV9
d_call: -
cdr3_length: 14
clone_size: -
j_call: TRBJ2-1
cdr3_nt: TGTGCCAGCAGCGGAGGGAGCTCCTACAATGAGCAGTTCTTC
cdr3_aa: CASSGGSSYNEQFF

v_call: TRBV27
d_call: TRBD1
cdr3_length: 15
clone_size: -
j_call: TRBJ1-5
cdr3_nt: TGTGCCAGCAGTGCTCGGGACAGGGGAAATCAGCCCCAGCATTTT
cdr3_aa: CASSARDRGNQPQHF

v_call: TRBV7-2
d_call: TRBD1
cdr3_length: 14
clone_size: once
j_call: TRBJ1-2
cdr3_nt: TGTGCCAGCAACTACAGGGGGAGTAATGGTGGCTACACCTTC
cdr3_aa: CASNYRGSNGGYTF

v_call: TRBV5-4
d_call: TRBD1
cdr3_length: 14
clone_size: -
j_call: TRBJ2-7
cdr3_nt: TGTGCCAGCAGCTCGCCGGGACAGGGCTACGAGCAGTACTTC
cdr3_aa: CASSSPGQGYEQYF

v_call: TRBV29-1
d_call: TRBD2
cdr3_length: 13
clone_size: -
j_call: TRBJ2-5
cdr3_nt: TGCAGCGCCCTGGGACTAGTTAAAGAGACCCAGTACTTC
cdr3_aa: CSALGLVKETQYF

v_call: TRBV2
d_call: -
cdr3_length: 11
clone_size: -
j_call: TRBJ1-1
cdr3_nt: TGTGCCAGCAGTGGGGGCGTTGAAGCTTTCTTT
cdr3_aa: CASSGGVEAFF

v_call: TRBV7-9
d_call: -
cdr3_length: 16
clone_size: -
j_call: TRBJ1-6
cdr3_nt: TGTGCCAGCAGCTTAGTGTCAACAGGGAGAAATTCACCCCTCCACTTT
cdr3_aa: CASSLVSTGRNSPLHF

v_call: TRBV18
d_call: TRBD1
cdr3_length: 14
clone_size: once
j_call: TRBJ1-5
cdr3_nt: TGTGCCAGCTCACCGGGACAGGGCAATCAGCCCCAGCATTTT
cdr3_aa: CASSPGQGNQPQHF

v_call: TRBV2
d_call: -
cdr3_length: 12
clone_size: once
j_call: TRBJ1-5
cdr3_nt: TGTGCCAGCAGTGAAAAGGGGCAGCCCCAGCATTTT
cdr3_aa: CASSEKGQPQHF

v_call: TRBV15
d_call: TRBD2
cdr3_length: 15
clone_size: -
j_call: TRBJ2-3
cdr3_nt: TGTGCCACCAGCAGAGAGCGGGGGGACACAGATACGCAGTATTTT
cdr3_aa: CATSRERGDTDTQYF

v_call: TRBV5-6
d_call: -
cdr3_length: 15
clone_size: -
j_call: TRBJ1-1
cdr3_nt: TGTGCCAGCATCTCCCTACTACCCGAAGGCACTGAAGCTTTCTTT
cdr3_aa: CASISLLPEGTEAFF

v_call: TRBV15
d_call: -
cdr3_length: 15
clone_size: -
j_call: TRBJ1-5
cdr3_nt: TGTGCCACCAGCAGGGCCCACTCCCCGGGAAAGCCCCAGCATTTT
cdr3_aa: CATSRAHSPGKPQHF

v_call: TRBV7-9
d_call: -
cdr3_length: 13
clone_size: -
j_call: TRBJ1-1
cdr3_nt: TGTGCCAGCAGCTCCTCTATGAACACTGAAGCTTTCTTT
cdr3_aa: CASSSSMNTEAFF

v_call: TRBV9
d_call: TRBD1
cdr3_length: 13
clone_size: -
j_call: TRBJ1-1
cdr3_nt: TGTGCCAGCAGCCCACGACAGGGCGGTGAAGCTTTCTTT
cdr3_aa: CASSPRQGGEAFF

v_call: TRBV6-6
d_call: TRBD1
cdr3_length: 16
clone_size: once
j_call: TRBJ2-1
cdr3_nt: TGTGCCAGCAGTTACAGGGACAGGCGCTCCTACAATGAGCAGTTCTTC
cdr3_aa: CASSYRDRRSYNEQFF

v_call: TRBV28
d_call: TRBD2
cdr3_length: 18
clone_size: -
j_call: TRBJ2-2
cdr3_nt: TGTGCCAGCAGTTTATTATCTCGGGGGGGGCGAATCACCGGGGAGCTGTTTTTT
cdr3_aa: CASSLLSRGGRITGELFF

v_call: TRBV6-5
d_call: TRBD1
cdr3_length: 14
clone_size: -
j_call: TRBJ1-1
cdr3_nt: TGTGCCGGCAGTCCACCAGGGGGCCACACTGAAGCTTTCTTT
cdr3_aa: CAGSPPGGHTEAFF